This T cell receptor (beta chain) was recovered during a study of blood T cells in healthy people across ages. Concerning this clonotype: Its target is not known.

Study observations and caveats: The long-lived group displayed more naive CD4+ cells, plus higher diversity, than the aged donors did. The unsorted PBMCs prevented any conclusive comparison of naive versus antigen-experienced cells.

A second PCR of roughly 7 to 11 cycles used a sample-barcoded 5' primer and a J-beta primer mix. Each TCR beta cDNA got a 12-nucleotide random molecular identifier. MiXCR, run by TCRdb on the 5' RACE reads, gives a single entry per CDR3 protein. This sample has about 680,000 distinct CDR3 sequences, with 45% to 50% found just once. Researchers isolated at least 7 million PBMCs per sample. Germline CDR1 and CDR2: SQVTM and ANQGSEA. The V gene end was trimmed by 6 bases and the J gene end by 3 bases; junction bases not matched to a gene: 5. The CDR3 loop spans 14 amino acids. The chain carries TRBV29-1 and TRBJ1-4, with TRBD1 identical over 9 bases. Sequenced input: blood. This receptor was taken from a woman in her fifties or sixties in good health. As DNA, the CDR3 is TGCAGCGTGGCCCGGACAGGGGCTAATGAAAAACTGTTTTTT. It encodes CSVARTGANEKLFF.